Presented here are 9 T cell receptor beta chains from one specimen sequenced in a study of OX40 agonist ivuxolimab in advanced cancers. The repertoire was sequenced with immunoSEQ multiplex PCR; TCRdb's copy has only in-frame clones and lacks some. The sample lists roughly 57,000 clones; approximately 90% were seen once. Sequenced here: CD4+ or CD8+ T cells sorted from blood, sampled in a trial of the OX40 agonist ivuxolimab. All receptors derive from an adult with an advanced solid tumor such as melanoma, head and neck, liver or kidney cancer.

V usage is TRBV9 and J usage is TRBJ2-3; TRBD2 agrees at 10 bases. CDR1 SGDLS and CDR2 YYNGEE come from the germline V gene. The CDR3 sequence is 17 residues long. J lost 5 bases, V lost 4 bases, and 13 bases had no gene match. The CDR3 loop reads CASSLKVVAGGGDTQYF. The CDR3 DNA follows: TGTGCCAGCAGCCTCAAAGTGGTAGCGGGAGGAGGAGATACGCAGTATTTT.

This sequence joins TRBV11-1 and TRBJ1-3; TRBD1 agrees at 7 bases. There are 16 residues in the CDR3. V was pared by 2 bases and J by 0 bases, with 4 bases of the junction left unmatched. Germline loops: CDR1 SGHAT, CDR2 FQDESV (reference sequence). CDR3 loop: CASSLQGQNSGNTIYF. CDR3 sequence (DNA): TGTGCCAGCAGCTTACAGGGACAGAACTCTGGAAACACCATATATTTT.

V and J are TRBV6-5 and TRBJ2-7; no definite D call. Germline V gives CDR1 MNHEY, CDR2 SVGAGI. The CDR3 length is 13 residues. V lost 5 bases to trimming and J lost 4 bases, with 12 bases between them. The CDR3 sequence: CASSGLRTYEQYF. CDR3 sequence (DNA): TGTGCCAGCAGTGGCCTTCGGACGTACGAGCAGTACTTC.

The chain has TRBV19 and TRBJ1-1, with D hard to call. The V and J ends lost 7 bases and 5 bases respectively, with 11 bases between them. In germline, CDR1 is LNHDA, CDR2 SQIVND (reference sequence). CDR3 length equals 12 residues. CDR3 coding DNA: TGTGCCAGTAACGGGAAAGGGACTGAAGCTTTCTTT. Translation gives CASNGKGTEAFF.

The chain couples TRBV18 to TRBJ1-1; 7 bases are a match to TRBD1. The CDR3 length is 14 residues. Germline assignment: CDR1 KGHSH and CDR2 LQKENI. The J segment lost 1 base and the V segment lost 5 bases, leaving 4 bases of the junction unmatched. This CDR3 is CASSSRGGNTEAFF. The CDR3 DNA reads as TGTGCCAGCTCATCCAGGGGGGGGAACACTGAAGCTTTCTTT.

The rearrangement joins TRBV6-1 to TRBJ2-7; 14 bases fit TRBD2. The CDR3 runs 15 residues. Germline CDR1 reads MNHNS; CDR2 reads SASEGT. V dropped 2 bases and J dropped 4; count of bases not matched to a gene: 1. CDR3 in DNA: TGTGCCAGCAGTGAACGGACTAGCGGGAGGTACGAGCAGTACTTC. It specifies CASSERTSGRYEQYF.

The genes are TRBV29-1 and TRBJ2-7, with 8 bases fitting TRBD1. V dropped 7 bases and J dropped 4; count of bases not matched to a gene: 6. CDR3 length equals 12 residues. CDR1 and CDR2 (germline): SQVTM, ANQGSEA. For the CDR3, the DNA is TGCAGCGGGGGACAGGATCCGTACGAGCAGTACTTC. Protein sequence: CSGGQDPYEQYF.

The V and J genes are TRBV27 and TRBJ1-4, with D maybe TRBD1 (5 bases). The CDR3 has 14 residues. Germline CDR1 MNHEY, CDR2 SMNVEV (reference sequence). The V gene lost 3 bases and the J gene lost 7 bases, with 12 bases spanning the gap. CDR3 sequence (DNA): TGTGCCAGCAGTTTCGAAGGGGTTGGTGAAAAACTGTTTTTT. It translates to CASSFEGVGEKLFF.

This clone was observed a few times. This sequence joins TRBV19 and TRBJ1-5, with 11 bases that match TRBD1. Germline CDR1 LNHDA, CDR2 SQIVND (reference sequence). The CDR3 runs 18 residues. With 4 bases clipped from V and 2 bases from J, the junction kept 10 bases outside the gene matches. CDR3 nucleotides: TGTGCCAGTAGTAACCGCGGGACAGGGGGAAGAGGCAATCAGCCCCAGCATTTT. Translating gives CASSNRGTGGRGNQPQHF.